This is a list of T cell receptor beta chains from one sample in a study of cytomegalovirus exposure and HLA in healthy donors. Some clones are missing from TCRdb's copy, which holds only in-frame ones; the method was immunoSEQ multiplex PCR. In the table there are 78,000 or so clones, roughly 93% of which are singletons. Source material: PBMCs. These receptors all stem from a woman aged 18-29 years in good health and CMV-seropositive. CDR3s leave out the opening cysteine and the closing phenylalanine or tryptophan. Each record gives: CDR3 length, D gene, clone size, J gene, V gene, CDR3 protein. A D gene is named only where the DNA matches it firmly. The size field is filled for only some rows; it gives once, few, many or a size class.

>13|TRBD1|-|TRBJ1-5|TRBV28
ASSLYRGSDQPQH
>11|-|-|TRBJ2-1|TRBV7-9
ASSLEWGDEQF
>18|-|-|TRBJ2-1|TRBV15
ATSRDLVPQLGRGNNEQF
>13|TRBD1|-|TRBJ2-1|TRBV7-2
ASSSGTGTYNEQF
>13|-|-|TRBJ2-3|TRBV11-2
ASSPSGQRTDTQY
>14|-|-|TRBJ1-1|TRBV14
ASSHPGTFWDTEAF
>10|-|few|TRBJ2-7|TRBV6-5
ASSRSYHEQY
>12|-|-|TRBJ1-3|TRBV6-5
ASVNTGGGNTIY
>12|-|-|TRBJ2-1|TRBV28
ASLQGPSYNEQF
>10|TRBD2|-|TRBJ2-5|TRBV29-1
SGKTGGETQY
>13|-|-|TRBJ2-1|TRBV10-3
AISFAGAWINEQF
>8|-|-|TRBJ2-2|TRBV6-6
ASSSGELF
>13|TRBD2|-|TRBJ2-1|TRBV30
APFGLAVLYNEQF
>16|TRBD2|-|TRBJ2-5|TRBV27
ASSLSPTSGAVQETQY
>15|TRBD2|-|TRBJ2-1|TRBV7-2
ASSGDPGTSRYNEQF
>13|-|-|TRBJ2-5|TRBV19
ASSIEGTGRQTQY
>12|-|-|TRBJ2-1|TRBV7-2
ASSLGSGVNEQF
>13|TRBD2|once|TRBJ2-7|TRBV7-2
ASSLSGRALYEQY
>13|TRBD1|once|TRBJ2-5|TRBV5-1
ASSLLTGQGETQY
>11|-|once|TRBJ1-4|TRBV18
ASSPQDNEKLF
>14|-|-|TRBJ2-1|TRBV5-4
ASSTWGTSPYNEQF
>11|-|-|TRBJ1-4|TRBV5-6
ASSSRSPEKLF
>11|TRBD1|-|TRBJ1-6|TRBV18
ASSEQGISPLH
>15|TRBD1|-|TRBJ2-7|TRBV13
ASSSSPQGAPYDEQY
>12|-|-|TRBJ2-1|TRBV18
ASSGGQKNNEQF
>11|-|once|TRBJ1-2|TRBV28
ASKPGTGGGYT